A selection of T cell receptor beta chains follows, all from one sample in a study of CD8 T cells in Susac syndrome. Using its own MiXCR run on the immunoSEQ multiplex PCR reads, TCRdb lists one record per CDR3 protein. The table records under 110,000 distinct CDR3 sequences, approximately 94% of them present only once. What was sequenced was CD8+ T cells from PBMCs. The receptors shown here come from a human donor with Susac syndrome. The CDR3 runs from the conserved cysteine through the conserved F or W.

>TRBV6-5|TRBJ2-1
CASSYSPGQNNEQFF
>TRBV18|TRBJ1-5
CASSTRDNLIWGNQPQHF
>TRBV19|TRBJ1-6
CATRDREESPLHF
>TRBV9|TRBJ2-5
CASGLGGVGETQYF
>TRBV7-9|TRBJ2-7
CASSLGIEQYF
>TRBV6-2/TRBV6-3|TRBJ2-1
CASSLPGGGHNEQFF
>TRBV3-1|TRBJ2-1
CASSHSHRNRVGRDNEQFF
>TRBV27|TRBJ2-5
CASSLRTGQLETQYF
>TRBV3-1|TRBJ2-7
CASSAPRTGFTYEQYF
>TRBV7-2|TRBJ2-5
CASSLNSLYQETQYF
>TRBV7-9|TRBJ1-4
CASSLDEKLFF
>TRBV9|TRBJ2-3
CASSVDRSGARADTQYF
>TRBV7-9|TRBJ2-7
CASSLGGGTGNEQYF
>TRBV7-6|TRBJ1-5
CASSLGEGRRPQHF
>TRBV7-8|TRBJ2-7
CASSTGRNEQYF
>TRBV5-1|TRBJ2-6
CASSLRGGYSSGANVLTF
>TRBV10-3|TRBJ2-5
CAITPPKLEETQYF
>TRBV7-2|TRBJ1-1
CASSPKTGLNTEAFF
>TRBV5-5|TRBJ1-2
CASSGDSAAQDGYTF
>TRBV10-2|TRBJ2-2
CASGAKNTGELFF
>TRBV13|TRBJ1-2
CASSQRTRGNYGYTF
>TRBV12-3/TRBV12-4|TRBJ2-7
CASTPRCEQYF
>TRBV7-9|TRBJ2-1
CANRETGASLFF
>TRBV27|TRBJ1-6
CASSPDSDSFYNSPLHF
>TRBV5-4|TRBJ2-7
CASSAQGSYEQYF
>TRBV12-3/TRBV12-4|TRBJ2-7
CASSRNWEQYF
>TRBV13|TRBJ2-1
CASSGGVRLSYNEQFF
>TRBV20-1|TRBJ2-1
CSARDFYNEQFF
>TRBV20-1|TRBJ2-5
CSARGGWVGETQYF
>TRBV20-1|TRBJ2-7
CSARDQGVLYEQYF
>TRBV20-1|TRBJ1-2
CSARDSDGTGYGYTF
>TRBV14|TRBJ1-1
CASRPIIMNTEAFF